This record concerns one TCR beta chain sequence. Its antigen is unknown. Germline V gene lookup returns CDR1 MNHEY and CDR2 SVGAGI. The CDR3 has 15 residues. Template switching by 5'RACE with UMIs generated the TCR beta cDNA. TCRdb reprocessed the 5' RACE reads, keeping one entry per CDR3 protein, no DNA. The sample data list about 430,000 distinct CDR3 sequences. This record belongs to a study of T cells expressing NK-cell markers. Across the whole study: It was sorted CD3+CD56-NKG2C+, CD3+CD56+NKG2C- and CD3+CD56+NKG2C+ T cells that provided the TCR beta repertoires. Just one sequenced donor of eight was HCMV-seronegative, while seven were seropositive.

General study results and limits: HCMV specificity of the expanded NKG2C+ T cell clones stayed unclear.

This receptor was obtained from a woman in her forties or fifties in good health. Sequenced sample: blood T cells: a sorted CD56 or NKG2C T cell subset, CD4+ or CD8+ T cells, or bulk PBMC T cells (not recorded which). V and J are TRBV6-5 and TRBJ2-4; TCRdb picks TRBD1, but there is no DNA to check that call. The CDR3 reads CASSYGQGAKNIQYF.